This is a list of T cell receptor beta chains from one sample in a study of CD8 T cells in Susac syndrome. TCRdb reprocessed the immunoSEQ multiplex PCR reads with MiXCR, giving one entry per CDR3 protein. The sample yields over 70,000 distinct CDR3 sequences, roughly 95% seen once. Material for sequencing was CD8+ T cells from PBMCs. These receptors came from a human donor with Susac syndrome. Both conserved end residues are part of each CDR3. Each record gives: V gene, J gene, D gene, clone size, CDR3 protein, CDR3 DNA. The D gene is left open where the match is weak. Clone size is not always given. Where it is, it says once, few, many or a class for expanded clones.

>TRBV20-1|TRBJ1-3|.|.
CSARDPISGTIYF
TGCAGTGCTAGAGATCCGATTTCAGGCACCATATATTTT
>TRBV2|TRBJ2-3|.|once
CASTSDYTDTLYF
TGTGCCAGCACGTCGGACTACACAGATACGCTGTATTTT
>TRBV13|TRBJ2-1|TRBD2|.
CASSLHGLASNEQFF
TGTGCCAGCAGCTTACACGGACTAGCAAGCAATGAGCAGTTCTTC
>TRBV7-9|TRBJ2-1|.|.
CASSSPGRPYNEQFF
TGTGCCAGCAGCTCACCGGGACGGCCCTACAATGAGCAGTTCTTC
>TRBV7-9|TRBJ2-7|.|.
CASSPRDLRYEQYF
TGTGCCAGCAGCCCTCGGGATCTCAGATACGAGCAGTACTTC
>TRBV5-6|TRBJ2-1|TRBD1|.
CASSFGTGSYNEQFF
TGTGCCAGCAGCTTTGGGACAGGGTCCTACAATGAGCAGTTCTTC
>TRBV20-1|TRBJ1-1|.|.
CSASRGWGTEAFF
TGCAGTGCTAGCAGGGGATGGGGCACTGAAGCTTTCTTT
>TRBV18|TRBJ1-6|TRBD1|.
CASSPLQGVNSPLHF
TGTGCCAGCTCACCTTTACAGGGGGTTAATTCACCCCTCCACTTT
>TRBV5-4|TRBJ1-1|.|.
CASSLGGFLEAFF
TGTGCCAGCAGCCTGGGTGGGTTTTTGGAAGCTTTCTTT
>TRBV30|TRBJ1-2|.|.
CAWKGPGDVGNYGYTF
TGTGCCTGGAAGGGGCCGGGGGATGTCGGTAACTATGGCTACACCTTC
>TRBV28|TRBJ2-1|.|.
CASSPLTEYNEQFF
TGTGCCAGCAGTCCCCTAACAGAGTACAATGAGCAGTTCTTC
>TRBV7-2|TRBJ2-7|.|.
CASSSPGGVAYEQYF
TGTGCCAGCAGCTCCCCTGGCGGGGTCGCCTACGAGCAGTACTTC
>TRBV6-5|TRBJ2-5|.|.
CASTQLAGETQYF
TGTGCCAGCACCCAGCTAGCAGGGGAGACCCAGTACTTC
>TRBV20-1|TRBJ2-6|TRBD1|.
CSARPGQGAGANVLTF
TGCAGTGCGAGACCGGGACAGGGGGCAGGGGCCAACGTCCTGACTTTC
>TRBV9|TRBJ1-5|.|.
CASSVAGGPDQPQHF
TGTGCCAGCAGCGTAGCCGGGGGCCCGGATCAGCCCCAGCATTTT
>TRBV7-2|TRBJ1-6|TRBD1|once
CASSPQLGQYNSPLHF
TGTGCCAGCAGCCCTCAGTTGGGACAGTATAATTCACCCCTCCACTTT
>TRBV5-1|TRBJ2-1|.|.
CASSLSQAVAGEQFF
TGCGCCAGCAGCTTGAGCCAGGCTGTGGCAGGTGAGCAGTTCTTC
>TRBV3-1|TRBJ2-2|.|.
CASSQDTANTGELFF
TGTGCCAGCAGCCAAGATACGGCGAACACCGGGGAGCTGTTTTTT
>TRBV15|TRBJ1-5|.|.
CATSSPRRPQHF
TGTGCCACCAGCAGCCCCCGGAGGCCCCAGCATTTT
>TRBV2|TRBJ2-2|TRBD1|.
CASTPGQQTGELFF
TGTGCCAGCACTCCGGGACAGCAAACCGGGGAGCTGTTTTTT
>TRBV12-3/TRBV12-4|TRBJ1-2|.|.
CASRDRDPTYGYTF
TGTGCCAGCAGGGACCGGGACCCAACATATGGCTACACCTTC
>TRBV7-9|TRBJ2-5|.|.
CASRSRGETQYF
TGTGCCAGCAGAAGCAGGGGAGAGACCCAGTACTTC
>TRBV27|TRBJ2-7|.|.
CASSPGLTSYEQYF
TGTGCCAGCAGTCCGGGACTTACGTCCTACGAGCAGTACTTC
>TRBV30|TRBJ2-7|.|.
CAWTRAQSPYEQYF
TGTGCCTGGACCCGGGCTCAGAGCCCCTACGAGCAGTACTTC
>TRBV14|TRBJ2-7|.|.
CASSPNRGGNNYEQYF
TGTGCCAGCAGCCCCAACAGGGGGGGTAACAACTACGAGCAGTACTTC
>TRBV20-1|TRBJ1-1|.|.
CSAGVPGMDTEAFF
TGCAGTGCCGGGGTTCCAGGGATGGACACTGAAGCTTTCTTT
>TRBV2|TRBJ2-1|.|.
CASRAYNEQFF
TGTGCCAGCAGGGCCTACAATGAGCAGTTCTTC
>TRBV19|TRBJ1-2|.|.
CASTPLEQDGYTF
TGTGCCAGTACCCCGCTGGAACAAGATGGCTACACCTTC
>TRBV12-3/TRBV12-4|TRBJ2-5|.|once
CASSPPSGETQYF
TGTGCCAGCAGTCCCCCAAGCGGAGAGACCCAGTACTTC
>TRBV25-1|TRBJ2-7|.|.
CASSGRSSGYEQYF
TGTGCCAGCAGTGGGCGGTCGTCAGGCTACGAGCAGTACTTC
>TRBV7-9|TRBJ2-7|TRBD2|.
CASSLTSGGSYEQYF
TGTGCCAGCAGCTTGACTAGCGGGGGTTCCTACGAGCAGTACTTC
>TRBV5-1|TRBJ2-3|TRBD2|.
CASSPVAGGTDTQYF
TGCGCCAGCAGCCCGGTAGCGGGGGGCACAGATACGCAGTATTTT
>TRBV10-3|TRBJ2-7|TRBD1|.
CAISPPGGSDYEQYF
TGTGCCATCAGTCCCCCAGGGGGAAGCGACTACGAGCAGTACTTC
>TRBV5-1|TRBJ1-1|TRBD1|.
CASSFTGEVGTEAFF
TGCGCCAGCAGCTTCACAGGGGAGGTGGGCACTGAAGCTTTCTTT
>TRBV4-2|TRBJ2-7|.|.
CASSQDARGSSYEQYF
TGTGCCAGCAGCCAAGACGCGAGAGGGAGCTCCTACGAGCAGTACTTC
>TRBV27|TRBJ1-2|.|once
CASSLDGLYGYTF
TGTGCCAGCAGTTTAGACGGATTGTATGGCTACACCTTC
>TRBV6-5|TRBJ1-5|TRBD1|.
CATGVNQPQHF
TGTGCGACAGGGGTCAATCAGCCCCAGCATTTT
>TRBV4-1|TRBJ2-5|.|.
CASSPYQGPETQYF
TGCGCCAGCAGCCCCTACCAAGGGCCCGAGACCCAGTACTTC
>TRBV5-1|TRBJ2-2|TRBD2|.
CASSWPGGGPTGELFF
TGCGCCAGCAGCTGGCCCGGCGGGGGGCCTACCGGGGAGCTGTTTTTT
>TRBV9|TRBJ1-6|TRBD1|.
CASSVEGQGSSPLHF
TGTGCCAGCAGCGTAGAGGGACAGGGGAGTTCACCCCTCCACTTT
>TRBV20-1|TRBJ2-1|TRBD1|.
CSAARTGEGNEQFF
TGCAGTGCTGCGAGGACAGGGGAAGGCAATGAGCAGTTCTTC
>TRBV12-5|TRBJ2-7|.|.
CASGFEGVNEQYF
TGTGCTAGTGGTTTCGAGGGGGTCAACGAGCAGTACTTC
>TRBV28|TRBJ1-2|TRBD1|.
CASRRQGGRGGYGYTF
TGTGCCAGCAGACGACAGGGAGGGAGAGGAGGCTATGGCTACACCTTC